Shown below are 9 T cell receptor beta chains from a single sample sequenced in a study of shared clonotypes between healthy human individuals. Here immunoSEQ multiplex PCR was the method, and the copy in TCRdb shows in-frame clones only, minus some. Here the sample spans more than 400,000 clones, 81% being singletons. The sequencing sample was made of PBMCs. These receptors came from a woman in her thirties or forties in good health. Some clones in this sample may be carry-over from other donors' samples.

The chain recombines TRBV28 with TRBJ2-1; TRBD2 agrees at 13 bases. This CDR3 has 14 residues. The trim removed 6 bases at V and 9 bases at J, leaving 5 bases unmatched. Germline V gene lookup returns CDR1 MDHEN and CDR2 SYDVKM. DNA of the CDR3: TGTGCCAGCAGGGGGACTAGCGGGATCTTTGAGCAGTTCTTC. Translating gives CASRGTSGIFEQFF.

The rearrangement joins TRBV11-2 to TRBJ1-1, with TRBD1 as a possible D gene (5 bases). Germline lookup yields CDR1 SGHAT and CDR2 FQNNGV. V was shortened by 5 bases and J by 11 bases, with 12 bases between the two germline ends. This CDR3 contains 11 residues. Here the CDR3 DNA reads TGTGCCAGCAGCGCCAGGGTAGACGCTTTCTTT. Protein: CASSARVDAFF. The full variable domain, completed using reference TRBV11-2 and TRBJ1-1, is EAGVAQSPRYKIIEKRQSVAFWCNPISGHATLYWYQQILGQGPKLLIQFQNNGVVDDSQLPKDRFSAERLKGVDSTLKIQPAKLEDSAVYLCASSARVDAFFGQGTRLTVV.

This clone has ten or more counts. The chain recombines TRBV27 with TRBJ2-1; 13 nucleotides match TRBD2. J was trimmed by 8 bases and V by 7 bases; bases with no gene match: 32. The germline V gene encodes CDR1 MNHEY and CDR2 SMNVEV (reference sequence). This CDR3 comprises 23 residues. DNA for the CDR3: TGTGCCAGCATTCGCTTTGGGGTTAGGACTAGCGGGAGTATCCCGGTGAGGATACATGAGCAGTTCTTC. It is translated as CASIRFGVRTSGSIPVRIHEQFF.

The V gene is TRBV11-3, the J gene TRBJ2-5; TRBD2 aligns across 8 bases. The CDR3 extends over 15 amino acids. Germline lookup yields CDR1 SGHNT and CDR2 YENEEA. V dropped 5 bases and J dropped 4; count of bases not matched to a gene: 9. This CDR3 is CASSPGTSYRETQYF. The CDR3 bases are TGTGCCAGCAGCCCCGGGACTAGTTACCGAGAGACCCAGTACTTC. Combining the CDR3 with reference TRBV11-3 and TRBJ2-5 gives the whole variable domain EAGVVQSPRYKIIEKKQPVAFWCNPISGHNTLYWYLQNLGQGPELLIRYENEEAVDDSQLPKDRFSAERLKGVDSTLKIQPAELGDSAVYLCASSPGTSYRETQYFGPGTRLLVL.

This chain links TRBV20-1 with TRBJ2-2, with 7 bases lining up with TRBD2. J lost 13 bases, V lost 6 bases, and 8 bases had no gene match. CDR1 DFQATT and CDR2 SNEGSKA come from the germline V gene (reference sequence). This CDR3 region has 11 residues. CDR3 sequence: CSASRGDWLFF. DNA of the CDR3: TGCAGTGCATCACGGGGGGACTGGCTGTTTTTT.

This rearrangement joins TRBV19 to TRBJ2-3, with a possible D match to TRBD2 (6 bases). The CDR3 has 16 amino acids. Germline V gene data show CDR1 as LNHDA and CDR2 as SQIVND (reference sequence). V lost 5 bases to trimming and J lost 5 bases, with 20 bases between them. The CDR3 DNA reads as TGTGCCAGTAGTGAGCATAGCGGACCACCGGGAGATACGCAGTATTTT. Amino acids: CASSEHSGPPGDTQYF. Drawing the rest from reference TRBV19 and TRBJ2-3, the complete variable domain is DGGITQSPKYLFRKEGQNVTLSCEQNLNHDAMYWYRQDPGQGLRLIYYSQIVNDFQKGDIAEGYSVSREKKESFPLTVTSAQKNPTAFYLCASSEHSGPPGDTQYFGPGTRLTVL.

The V and J genes are TRBV28 and TRBJ2-7; unclear D gene. The CDR3 contains 14 residues. V lost 3 bases to trimming and J lost 2 bases, with 11 bases between them. Germline CDR1 is MDHEN and CDR2 is SYDVKM. CDR3 loop: CASSFSERAYEQYF. CDR3 bases: TGTGCCAGCAGTTTTTCCGAAAGGGCCTACGAGCAGTACTTC.

On this clone itself: A far larger clone differs by one base, so this is likely a read error. Other DNA sequences from this sample encode an identical CDR3 as well. The gene calls are TRBV6-1 and TRBJ2-1, with 7 bases fitting TRBD2. After removal of 3 bases from V and 4 bases from J, the junction contained 6 bases not matched to a gene. This CDR3 is 15 amino acids long. CDR1 is MNHNS, CDR2 SASEGT, per germline. This chain's CDR3 is CASSDGLADYNEQFF. The CDR3 coding sequence is TGTGCCAGCAGTGATGGCCTAGCGGATTACAATGAGCAGTTCTTC.

V and J are TRBV7-9 and TRBJ2-5; D is ambiguous. Germline CDR1 and CDR2: SEHNR and FQNEAQ (reference sequence). The ends were cut back, 5 bases at V and 1 base at J, with 8 bases in the middle. The CDR3 sequence is 13 residues long. The CDR3 is CASSPQAQETQYF. CDR3 in DNA: TGTGCCAGCAGCCCTCAGGCCCAAGAGACCCAGTACTTC.